Listed here are 13 T cell receptor beta chains from one sample, sequenced in a study of response to subunit inactivated influenza vaccine. One entry per CDR3 protein results from TCRdb running MiXCR on the RT-PCR reads. The sample carries approximately 480,000 distinct CDR3 sequences, roughly 9.8% recorded once. Sequences were derived from PBMCs from blood, sampled roughly 47 days after vaccination. The receptors come from a man aged 45-60 years who received an inactivated influenza vaccine.

This clonotype was found a few times. The chain carries TRBV15 and TRBJ1-5; perhaps TRBD1 as D (5 bases). The V gene lost 8 bases and the J gene lost 7 bases, with 15 bases spanning the gap. The CDR3 has 13 amino acids. Germline assignment: CDR1 LNHNV and CDR2 YYDKDF (reference sequence). The CDR3 DNA reads as TGTGCCACCCGGGTACGGGAGGGGCAGCCCCAGCATTTT. Residues: CATRVREGQPQHF.

This clonotype has a count of ten or more. The chain couples TRBV19 to TRBJ2-2, with D possibly matching TRBD2 (6 bases). CDR3 length: 15 amino acids. V shed 5 bases and J shed 0 bases, with 10 bases lying between them. Germline CDR1 and CDR2: LNHDA and SQIVND (reference sequence). CDR3: CASSRGIANTGELFF. In DNA, the CDR3 is TGTGCCAGTAGTCGCGGGATCGCGAACACCGGGGAGCTGTTTTTT.

This clonotype was recorded many times. J is TRBJ2-5 and V is TRBV5-1, with D perhaps matching TRBD1 or TRBD2 (5 bases each). The V gene lost 0 bases and the J gene lost 2 bases, with 8 bases spanning the gap. The CDR3 consists of 14 residues. CDR1 SGHRS and CDR2 YFSETQ come from the germline V gene. CDR3 in amino acids: CASSLEWGQETQYF. CDR3 in DNA: TGCGCCAGCAGCTTGGAATGGGGGCAAGAGACCCAGTACTTC.

This clonotype was detected only a few times. The germline gene is not matched at one end of the junction; a read error may be the cause. CDR3 coding DNA: TGCAGCGCTAGGTTCCCGGGAGGAGCTTTCTTT. This encodes CSARFPGGAFF. This rearrangement joins TRBV20-1 to TRBJ1-1; unclear D gene. This CDR3 contains 11 residues. Germline V CDR1 and CDR2: DFQATT, SNEGSKA (reference sequence).

This clonotype was counted at least ten times. V usage is TRBV7-6 and J usage is TRBJ2-5; the D gene is possibly TRBD2 (5 bases). Germline lookup yields CDR1 SGHVS and CDR2 FNYEAQ. Trimming cost V 2 bases and J 2 bases, with 12 bases left between them. The CDR3 consists of 15 residues. The CDR3 is CASSLYPTRQETQYF. The CDR3 bases are TGTGCCAGCAGCTTATACCCTACTAGACAAGAGACCCAGTACTTC.

CDR3 loop: CASSLGTTTAQETQYF. The DNA for the CDR3 is TGTGCCAGCAGCTTGGGGACCACGACAGCTCAAGAGACCCAGTACTTC. J is TRBJ2-5 and V is TRBV5-8; TRBD1 is a possible D gene (5 bases). The germline V gene encodes CDR1 SGHTS and CDR2 YDEGEE. Trimming took off 0 bases at V and 2 bases at J, with 14 bases between the two ends. The length of the CDR3 is 16 residues.

The chain carries TRBV5-8 and TRBJ2-7; D gene ambiguous. V was trimmed by 4 bases and J by 9 bases, leaving 11 bases between them. Germline V gene data show CDR1 as SGHTS and CDR2 as YDEGEE. The CDR3 consists of 11 residues. The CDR3 DNA sequence: TGTGCCAGCAGCCTCGACCAGACGCAGTACTTC. Its translation: CASSLDQTQYF.

The table lists this clonotype with many counts. The V gene is TRBV6-2 or TRBV6-3, the J gene TRBJ1-6; no firm D call. The CDR3 sequence is 15 residues long. Trimming left V 10 bases short and J 0 bases short, with 13 bases between. Looked up from germline, CDR1 is MNHEY and CDR2 is SVGEGT. The CDR3, as DNA: TGTGCCACGCTTGGACTGAGCTCCTATAATTCACCCCTCCACTTT. This gives the protein CATLGLSSYNSPLHF.

The V and J genes are TRBV20-1 and TRBJ2-7, with 7 bases lining up with TRBD1. Germline CDR1 reads DFQATT; CDR2 reads SNEGSKA (reference sequence). Unmatched junction bases numbered 13, after V lost 7 bases and J lost 4 bases. The CDR3 runs 14 residues. This CDR3 reads CSGSIRGLLYEQYF. The CDR3 DNA reads as TGCAGTGGATCCATCAGGGGGTTACTTTACGAGCAGTACTTC.

V is TRBV3-1 and J is TRBJ2-5, with TRBD2 matching 10 bases. Germline V gene data show CDR1 as LGHDT and CDR2 as YNNKEL (reference sequence). This CDR3 comprises 18 residues. V was pared by 1 base and J by 5 bases, with 13 bases of the junction left unmatched. The CDR3 region is CASSQVLEVAGGRETQYF. As DNA, the CDR3 is TGTGCCAGCAGCCAAGTTTTGGAGGTAGCGGGAGGAAGGGAGACCCAGTACTTC.

This clonotype was counted ten times or more. Its ends do not fully match the called genes, so a read error is possible. The chain links TRBV4-2 to TRBJ2-7, with 8 bases identical to TRBD1. The CDR3 spans 14 residues. The germline V gene encodes CDR1 LGHNA and CDR2 YNFKEQ. The CDR3, as DNA: TGTGCCAGCAGCCAAGGGACAGGGCGATCCGAGCAGCACTTC. Its translation: CASSQGTGRSEQHF.

This rearrangement joins TRBV7-8 to TRBJ2-1; TRBD1 aligns across 11 bases. V shed 5 bases and J 3 bases; nucleotides not matched to a gene: 6. Germline CDR1 SGHVS, CDR2 FQNEAQ. There are 16 residues in the CDR3. CDR3 nucleotides: TGTGCCAGCAGCGCCGGACAGGGGGCTTTCTACAATGAGCAGTTCTTC. This gives the protein CASSAGQGAFYNEQFF.

This clonotype was seen ten or more times. The CDR3 protein is CSGGGGSGRAWEQFF. DNA of the CDR3: TGCAGCGGCGGAGGCGGTAGCGGGAGGGCTTGGGAGCAGTTCTTC. The chain employs TRBV29-1 and TRBJ2-1; 11 positions match TRBD2. The CDR3 is 15 amino acids. Trimming removed 7 bases from V and 10 bases from J; junction bases left unmatched: 15. Germline CDR1 is SQVTM and CDR2 is ANQGSEA.